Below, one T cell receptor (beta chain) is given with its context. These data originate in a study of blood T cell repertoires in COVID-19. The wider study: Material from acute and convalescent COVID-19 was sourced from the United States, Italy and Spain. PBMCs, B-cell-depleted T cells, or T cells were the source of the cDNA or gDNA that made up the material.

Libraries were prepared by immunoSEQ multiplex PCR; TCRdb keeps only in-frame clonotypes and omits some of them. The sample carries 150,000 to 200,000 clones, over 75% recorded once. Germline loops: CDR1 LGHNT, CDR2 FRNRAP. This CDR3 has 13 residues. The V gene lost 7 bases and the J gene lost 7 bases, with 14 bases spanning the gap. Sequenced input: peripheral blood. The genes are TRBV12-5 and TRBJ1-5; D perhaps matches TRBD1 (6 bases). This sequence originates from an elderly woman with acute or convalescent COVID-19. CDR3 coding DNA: TGTGCTAGTGTGCGGCAGGGGAGCCAGCCCCAGCATTTT. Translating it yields CASVRQGSQPQHF.